This T cell receptor beta chain was captured in a study of memory CD4+ T cells and cytomegalovirus serostatus. The sort gate was single viable CD3+CD4+CD8-CD45RO+ cells for memory CD4+ T cells. This CDR3 region has 13 residues. The V and J ends lost 6 bases and 9 bases respectively, with 15 bases between them. Germline V lookup: CDR1 MDHEN, CDR2 SYDVKM. Here immunoSEQ multiplex PCR was the method, and the copy in TCRdb shows in-frame clones only, minus some. This table holds 25,000 to 30,000 clones, over 70% found once. The chain couples TRBV28 to TRBJ2-1, with a weak D call TRBD1 (7 bases). The source material was memory CD4+ T cells from blood. The clonotype comes from an adult in good health and CMV-seronegative. The CDR3 DNA sequence: TGTGCCAGCAGACCTCAGGGGGGCGCTGAGCAGTTCTTC. This encodes CASRPQGGAEQFF. The full variable domain, completed using reference TRBV28 and TRBJ2-1, is DVKVTQSSRYLVKRTGEKVFLECVQDMDHENMFWYRQDPGLGLRLIYFSYDVKMKEKGDIPEGYSVSREKKERFSLILESASTNQTSMYLCASRPQGGAEQFFGPGTRLTVL.